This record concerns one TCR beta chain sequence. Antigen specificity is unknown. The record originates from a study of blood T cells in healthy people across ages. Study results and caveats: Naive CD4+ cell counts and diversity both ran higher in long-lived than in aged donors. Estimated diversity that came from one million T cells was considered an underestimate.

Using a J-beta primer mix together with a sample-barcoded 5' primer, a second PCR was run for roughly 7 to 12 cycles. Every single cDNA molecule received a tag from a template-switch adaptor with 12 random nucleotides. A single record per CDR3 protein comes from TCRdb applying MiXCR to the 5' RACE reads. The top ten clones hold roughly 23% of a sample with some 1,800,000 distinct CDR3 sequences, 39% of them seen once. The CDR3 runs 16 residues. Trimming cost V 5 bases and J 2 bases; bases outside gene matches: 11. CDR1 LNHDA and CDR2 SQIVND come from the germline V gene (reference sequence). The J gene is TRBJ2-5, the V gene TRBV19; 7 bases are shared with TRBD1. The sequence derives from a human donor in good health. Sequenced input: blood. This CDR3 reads CASSSSTGIIQETQYF. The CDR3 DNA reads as TGTGCCAGTAGTTCCTCGACAGGGATTATACAAGAGACCCAGTACTTC. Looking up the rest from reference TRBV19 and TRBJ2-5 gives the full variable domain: DGGITQSPKYLFRKEGQNVTLSCEQNLNHDAMYWYRQDPGQGLRLIYYSQIVNDFQKGDIAEGYSVSREKKESFPLTVTSAQKNPTAFYLCASSSSTGIIQETQYFGPGTRLLVL.